One sample yielded the 24 T cell receptor beta chains listed below, sequenced in a study of T cell changes during pregnancy in multiple sclerosis. Generated by immunoSEQ multiplex PCR, the TCRdb table keeps only in-frame clones and is missing some. The sample shows tens of thousands of clones, about 90% of them seen only once. The sequencing used PBMCs, collected in the first trimester of pregnancy. All receptors come from a female donor in good health, serving as a control in a pregnancy study. Some clones in this sample may be carry-over from other donors' samples.

The chain recombines TRBV30 with TRBJ2-7, with a weak D call TRBD1 (6 bases). Per the germline V gene, CDR1 is GTSNPN and CDR2 is SVGIG (reference sequence). The V end was cut by 7 bases, the J end by 0 bases, with 13 bases between. The CDR3 spans 13 residues. The CDR3 sequence: CASRDTASYEQYF. In DNA form, the CDR3 reads TGTGCCTCCCGGGACACCGCCTCCTACGAGCAGTACTTC.

This chain uses TRBV4-1 with TRBJ2-1; no reliable D call. Germline values: CDR1 MGHRA, CDR2 YSYEKL. CDR3 length: 17 residues. The V and J ends lost 0 bases and 5 bases respectively, with 17 bases between them. CDR3 DNA sequence: TGCGCCAGCAGCCAAGATGATAACCCATCCTATAACAATGAGCAGTTCTTC. It specifies CASSQDDNPSYNNEQFF.

The chain is built from TRBV9 and TRBJ1-2; possibly TRBD1 for D (5 bases). The length of the CDR3 is 13 residues. Germline V gene sequence: CDR1 SGDLS, CDR2 YYNGEE. V lost 2 bases to trimming and J lost 8 bases, with 13 bases between them. CDR3 bases: TGTGCCAGCAGCGTGGACACCGGGGGAGGCTACACCTTC. Its translation is CASSVDTGGGYTF.

The rearrangement uses TRBV5-8 and TRBJ2-7; 9 positions agree with TRBD1. V shed 4 bases, J shed 0 bases, and the junction held 11 bases outside the gene matches. Germline V gene lookup returns CDR1 SGHTS and CDR2 YDEGEE. The CDR3 consists of 17 residues. The DNA of the CDR3 is TGTGCCAGCAGCACCCGATCCGGGACAGGGCGCTCCTACGAGCAGTACTTC. Protein product: CASSTRSGTGRSYEQYF.

The gene calls are TRBV5-1 and TRBJ2-5; tentative D call: TRBD2 (5 bases). V was clipped by 0 bases and J by 1 base, with 7 bases between them. The CDR3 consists of 14 residues. Germline V gives CDR1 SGHRS, CDR2 YFSETQ. CDR3 nucleotides: TGCGCCAGCAGCTTGGCGGGGATCCAAGAGACCCAGTACTTC. As protein: CASSLAGIQETQYF.

The J gene is TRBJ2-7, the V gene TRBV25-1; D ambiguous. The CDR3 totals 12 residues. V was trimmed by 3 bases and J by 1 base, leaving 4 bases between them. Per the germline V gene, CDR1 is MGHDK and CDR2 is SYGVNS. In nucleotides, the CDR3 is TGTGCCAGCAGTGACACATCCTACGAGCAGTACTTC. Amino acids: CASSDTSYEQYF.

This clone has just one count. The chain is built from TRBV19 and TRBJ2-1, with TRBD2 matching 8 bases. CDR3 length equals 15 residues. The V gene end was trimmed by 6 bases and the J gene end by 0 bases; junction bases not matched to a gene: 4. Germline V lookup: CDR1 LNHDA, CDR2 SQIVND (reference sequence). The DNA of the CDR3 is TGTGCCAGTAGGGTAGCGGGAAGCTCCTACAATGAGCAGTTCTTC. Its translation is CASRVAGSSYNEQFF. Using reference TRBV19 and TRBJ2-1 for the parts outside the CDR3, the full variable domain is DGGITQSPKYLFRKEGQNVTLSCEQNLNHDAMYWYRQDPGQGLRLIYYSQIVNDFQKGDIAEGYSVSREKKESFPLTVTSAQKNPTAFYLCASRVAGSSYNEQFFGPGTRLTVL.

The chain recombines TRBV7-9 with TRBJ2-7, with D possibly matching TRBD2 (6 bases). Trimming stripped 5 bases from V and 4 bases from J, with 21 bases between. The CDR3 runs 16 residues. The germline V gene encodes CDR1 SEHNR and CDR2 FQNEAQ (reference sequence). The CDR3 region is CASSTIRGRNNYEQYF. The CDR3 DNA follows: TGTGCCAGCAGCACCATTCGGGGGAGGAATAATTACGAGCAGTACTTC.

The chain combines TRBV7-3 with TRBJ2-1; no definite D call. The length of the CDR3 is 13 residues. V lost 2 bases to trimming and J lost 5 bases, with 7 bases between them. Germline-derived CDR1 and CDR2 are SGHTA and FQGTGA. The CDR3 here is CASSLGQNNEQFF. CDR3 in DNA: TGTGCCAGCAGCTTAGGCCAGAACAATGAGCAGTTCTTC. Full variable domain (outside the CDR3, taken from reference TRBV7-3 and TRBJ2-1): GAGVSQTPSNKVTEKGKYVELRCDPISGHTALYWYRQSLGQGPEFLIYFQGTGAADDSGLPNDRFFAVRPEGSVSTLKIQRTERGDSAVYLCASSLGQNNEQFFGPGTRLTVL.

The V call is TRBV18, the J call TRBJ1-5; TRBD1 matches 10 bases. Germline V gives CDR1 KGHSH, CDR2 LQKENI. V was clipped by 3 bases and J by 4 bases; unmatched bases: 3. The CDR3 consists of 15 residues. This CDR3 is CASSPGTGDNQPQHF. The CDR3 coding sequence is TGTGCCAGCTCACCCGGGACAGGGGATAATCAGCCCCAGCATTTT.

The rearrangement uses TRBV5-1 and TRBJ2-2; 13 bases agree with TRBD2. Unmatched junction bases numbered 16, after V lost 2 bases and J lost 9 bases. CDR1 and CDR2 (germline): SGHRS, YFSETQ. The CDR3 has 19 residues. The CDR3, as DNA: TGCGCCAGCAGCTTCGAGGGAATGACTAGCGGGAGGAGGGACCGGGAGCTGTTTTTT. The encoded protein is CASSFEGMTSGRRDRELFF.

This clone was recorded only once. The chain couples TRBV2 to TRBJ2-7, with TRBD2 identical over 9 bases. CDR3 length: 15 amino acids. The trim removed 5 bases at V and 1 base at J, leaving 6 bases unmatched. The germline CDR1 and CDR2 sequences are SNHLY and FYNNEI. The CDR3 spells CASSKGAGGSYEQYF. CDR3 sequence (DNA): TGTGCCAGCAGTAAAGGGGCGGGAGGGTCCTACGAGCAGTACTTC.

The rearrangement uses TRBV4-2 and TRBJ2-2; 9 positions agree with TRBD2. Germline-derived CDR1 and CDR2 are LGHNA and YNFKEQ. This CDR3 has 15 residues. V dropped 0 bases and J dropped 5; count of bases not matched to a gene: 1. CDR3 amino acids: CASSQDAGGTGELFF. As DNA, the CDR3 is TGTGCCAGCAGCCAAGATGCGGGGGGGACCGGGGAGCTGTTTTTT.

This chain links TRBV7-9 with TRBJ2-3; 10 positions agree with TRBD1. The CDR3 runs to 16 residues. Germline V gene data show CDR1 as SEHNR and CDR2 as FQNEAQ (reference sequence). The J segment lost 8 bases and the V segment lost 3 bases, leaving 11 bases of the junction unmatched. The CDR3 DNA sequence: TGTGCCAGCAGCTTGGGACGACAGGGGGCCGCAGGTACGCAGTATTTT. This gives the protein CASSLGRQGAAGTQYF.

This sequence joins TRBV2 and TRBJ2-7; the match to TRBD2 covers 8 bases. In germline, CDR1 is SNHLY, CDR2 FYNNEI. V gave up 3 bases and J gave up 4 bases; unmatched junction bases: 5. The CDR3 consists of 14 residues. The DNA for the CDR3 is TGTGCCAGCAGTGATCCCAGCGGGAGTTACGAGCAGTACTTC. Its protein is CASSDPSGSYEQYF. Drawing the rest from reference TRBV2 and TRBJ2-7, the complete variable domain is EPEVTQTPSHQVTQMGQEVILRCVPISNHLYFYWYRQILGQKVEFLVSFYNNEISEKSEIFDDQFSVERPDGSNFTLKIRSTKLEDSAMYFCASSDPSGSYEQYFGPGTRLTVT.

This chain connects TRBV9 to TRBJ2-3, with TRBD1 matching over 10 bases. CDR3 length: 16 residues. In germline, CDR1 is SGDLS, CDR2 YYNGEE. V was clipped by 4 bases and J by 6 bases; unmatched bases: 11. DNA of the CDR3: TGTGCCAGCAGCTCACCCGGGACAGGGGATTTGGATACGCAGTATTTT. It encodes CASSSPGTGDLDTQYF.

This chain uses TRBV10-2 with TRBJ1-5; tentative D call: TRBD1 (5 bases). V was pared by 6 bases and J by 7 bases, with 13 bases between. The CDR3 contains 13 residues. Per the germline V gene, CDR1 is WSHSY and CDR2 is SAAADI. CDR3 amino acids: CASRQGEVQPQHF. CDR3 nucleotide sequence: TGCGCCAGCAGGCAGGGTGAGGTACAGCCCCAGCATTTT.

The gene calls are TRBV19 and TRBJ2-7, with a weak D call TRBD2 (6 bases). With 9 bases removed from V and 3 bases from J, the gap between germline ends came to 9 bases. The CDR3 is made up of 11 amino acids. Germline V gene data show CDR1 as LNHDA and CDR2 as SQIVND (reference sequence). The CDR3 loop reads CAREEGYEQYF. CDR3 sequence (DNA): TGTGCCAGAGAGGAGGGCTACGAGCAGTACTTC.

This clone was seen a single time. The chain uses TRBV21-1 and TRBJ1-2. TRBV21-1 is an annotated pseudogene. This CDR3 is built from 16 residues. CDR3 bases: TGTGCCAGCAGCAACCCCGGGGAGGGAAAATTAGGGAGCTACACCTTC. This translates into CASSNPGEGKLGSYTF.

The V gene is TRBV4-1, the J gene TRBJ2-5, with D tentatively TRBD2 (6 bases). This CDR3 is 15 amino acids long. The germline gives CDR1 MGHRA, CDR2 YSYEKL. Trimming shortened V by 0 bases and J by 5 bases, and 13 bases separated the two germline ends. CDR3 sequence (DNA): TGCGCCAGCAGCCAAGACCCGTGGGGGAGGGAGACCCAGTACTTC. This translates into CASSQDPWGRETQYF.

The V and J genes are TRBV28 and TRBJ2-7, with 9 bases that match TRBD1. Per the germline V gene, CDR1 is MDHEN and CDR2 is SYDVKM. The J segment lost 4 bases and the V segment lost 8 bases, leaving 6 bases of the junction unmatched. The CDR3 runs 13 residues. CDR3 sequence: CASVRTGEYEQYF. In DNA form, the CDR3 reads TGTGCCAGCGTCCGGACAGGGGAGTACGAGCAGTACTTC.

The CDR3 is CASSKEGDRSFVDTQYF. The CDR3 DNA reads as TGTGCCAGCAGCAAAGAGGGGGACAGGAGTTTCGTAGATACGCAGTATTTT. The chain uses TRBV21-1 and TRBJ2-3; TRBD1 was called by the table and not checked on the DNA. TRBV21-1 is flagged as a pseudogene. This CDR3 is 17 amino acids long.

The chain is built from TRBV7-2 and TRBJ2-2; tentative D call: TRBD2 (5 bases). This CDR3 contains 15 residues. Trimming removed 1 base from V and 7 bases from J, with 13 bases in between. CDR1 is SGHTA, CDR2 FQGNSA, per germline. CDR3 in DNA: TGTGCCAGCAGCTTAGGAAGTCTGGCGGGCGGGGAGCTGTTTTTT. The encoded protein is CASSLGSLAGGELFF.

This rearrangement joins TRBV18 to TRBJ1-1; D not certain. V lost 4 bases, J lost 0 bases, and 12 bases lay in between. This CDR3 has 15 residues. Germline CDR1 and CDR2: KGHSH and LQKENI. The CDR3 nucleotides read TGTGCCAGCTCACGCGACGGGATACTGAACACTGAAGCTTTCTTT. Its protein product is CASSRDGILNTEAFF.